This T cell receptor (beta chain) emerged from a study of shared clonotypes between healthy human individuals. Study-wide points: On the whole, naive subsets had larger estimated richness than memory subsets had.

Repertoires were generated with immunoSEQ multiplex PCR, while TCRdb's copy carries only in-frame clones and drops some. The sample includes 1.5 million to 2.5 million clones, about 95% of them seen just once. CD45RO-negative cells were positively selected for CCR7, leaving out terminally differentiated effector memory CD45RA+ cells. Worth noting for this clone: Its antigen remains unknown.

Sequenced sample: naive CD8+ T cells sorted from blood. This sequence originates from a man aged 18 to 29 in good health.

The CDR3 is CSVEDRSGTRDGYTF. CDR3 nucleotides: TGCAGCGTTGAAGATCGTTCGGGAACACGGGATGGCTACACCTTC. The rearrangement links TRBV29-1 to TRBJ1-2; D call uncertain. Per germline, CDR1 SQVTM and CDR2 ANQGSEA. V dropped 0 bases and J dropped 6 bases, with 17 bases sitting between them. The CDR3 spans 15 residues. The variable domain in full, with the rest retrieved from reference TRBV29-1 and TRBJ1-2, is SAVISQKPSRDICQRGTSLTIQCQVDSQVTMMFWYRQQPGQSLTLIATANQGSEATYESGFVIDKFPISRPNLTFSTLTVSNMSPEDSSIYLCSVEDRSGTRDGYTFGSGTRLTVV.